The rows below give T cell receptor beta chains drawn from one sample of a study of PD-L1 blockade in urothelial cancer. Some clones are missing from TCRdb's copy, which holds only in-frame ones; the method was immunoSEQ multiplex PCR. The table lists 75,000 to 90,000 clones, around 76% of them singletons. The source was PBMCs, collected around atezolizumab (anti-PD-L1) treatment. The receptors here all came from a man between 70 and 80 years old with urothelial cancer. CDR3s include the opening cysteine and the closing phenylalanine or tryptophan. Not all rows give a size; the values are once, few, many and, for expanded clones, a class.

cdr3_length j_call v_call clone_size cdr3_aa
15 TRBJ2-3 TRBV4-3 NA CASSPGQGWAGTQYF
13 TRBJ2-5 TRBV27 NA CASSPRPQETQYF
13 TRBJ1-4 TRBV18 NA CASSQGANEKLFF
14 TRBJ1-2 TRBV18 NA CASSSRQANYGYTF
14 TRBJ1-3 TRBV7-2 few CASTDRKSGNTIYF
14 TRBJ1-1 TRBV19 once CASRTGAGSTEAFF
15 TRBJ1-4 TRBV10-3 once CAISSDRGANEKLFF
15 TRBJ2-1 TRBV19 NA CASSLGQGYYNEQFF
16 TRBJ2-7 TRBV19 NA CASSILAGGGDYEQYF
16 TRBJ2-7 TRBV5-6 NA CASSLSPRVSSYEQYF
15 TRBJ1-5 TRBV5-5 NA CASTPGQGSHQPQHF
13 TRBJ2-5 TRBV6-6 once CASSLSGAGTQYF
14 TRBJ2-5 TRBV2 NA CASSVWQGYGTQYF
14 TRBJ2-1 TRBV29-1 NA CSVEWASGWGEQFF
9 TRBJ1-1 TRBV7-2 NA CASSPEAFF
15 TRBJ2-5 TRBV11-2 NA CASSLRAGVAETQYF
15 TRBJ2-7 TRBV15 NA CATSGDGSIPGEQYF
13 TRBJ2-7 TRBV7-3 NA CASSLSPRDEQYF
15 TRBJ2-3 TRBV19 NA CASSINGFSTDTQYF
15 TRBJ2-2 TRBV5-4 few CASSRGLANTGELFF
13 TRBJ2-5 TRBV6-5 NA CASNLAGEETQYF
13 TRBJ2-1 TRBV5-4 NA CASSPPRGNEQFF
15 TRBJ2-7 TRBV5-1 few CASSLRDGALYEQYF
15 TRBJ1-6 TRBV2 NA CASSWETGGGSPLHF
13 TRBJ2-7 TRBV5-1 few CASSLAPRGEQYF
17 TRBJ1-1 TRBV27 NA CASTRRSGGTSNTEAFF
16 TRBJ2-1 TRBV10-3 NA CAISEYRQDSYNEQFF
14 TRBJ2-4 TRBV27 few CASRYRQGLDIQYF
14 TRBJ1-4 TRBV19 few CASRSRTGDEKLFF
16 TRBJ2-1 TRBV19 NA CASSLGQGANYNEQFF
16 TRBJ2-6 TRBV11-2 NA CASSFRPGAGANVLTF
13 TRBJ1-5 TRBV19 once CASSIVVNQPQHF
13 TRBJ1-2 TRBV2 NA CASSAGTGGGYTF
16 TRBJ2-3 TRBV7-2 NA CASSSAGGGLPDTQYF
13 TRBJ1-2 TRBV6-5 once CASSRDRGYGYTF
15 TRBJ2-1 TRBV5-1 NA CASSSSGGADREQFF
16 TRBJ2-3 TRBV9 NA CASSVGSGGTTDTRYF
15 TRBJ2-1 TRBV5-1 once CASSSLAGSGNEQFF
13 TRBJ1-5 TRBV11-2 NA CASSLGTGQPQHF
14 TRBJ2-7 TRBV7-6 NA CASSSDRGRYEQYF
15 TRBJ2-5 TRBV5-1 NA CASSLGPTGRETRYF
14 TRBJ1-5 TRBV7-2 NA CASSWGQSSQPQHF
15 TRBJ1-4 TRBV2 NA CASVEGGAGNEKLFF
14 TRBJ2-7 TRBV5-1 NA CASSLVDNSYEQYF
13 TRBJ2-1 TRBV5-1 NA CASSLDRFNEQFF
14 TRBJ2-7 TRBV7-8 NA CASSLMGQSYEQYF
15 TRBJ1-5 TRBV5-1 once CASSFTGGENQPQHF
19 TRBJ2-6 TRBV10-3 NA CAIRPGYSGAAGGANVLTF
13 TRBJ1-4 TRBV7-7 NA CASSRGPGEKLFF
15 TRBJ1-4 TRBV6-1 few CASSSTGQYNEKLFF
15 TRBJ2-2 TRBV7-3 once CASSFTAGNTGELFF
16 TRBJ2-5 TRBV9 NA CASSVGLAGGAETQYF
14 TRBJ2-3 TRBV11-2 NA CASSLGGRVDTQYF
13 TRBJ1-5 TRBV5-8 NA CASSRGSYQPQHF
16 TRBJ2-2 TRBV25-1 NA CASSVDAGVGTGELFF
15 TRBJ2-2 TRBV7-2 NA CASSRQGLLTGELFF
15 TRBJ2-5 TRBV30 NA CAWSLRTDLVETQYF
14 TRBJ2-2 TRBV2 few CASSGRQYTGELFF
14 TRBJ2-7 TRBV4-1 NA CASSRTANSYEQYF
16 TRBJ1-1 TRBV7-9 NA CASTLRSGHMNTEAFF